A selection of T cell receptor beta chains follows, all from one sample in a study. A single record per CDR3 protein comes from TCRdb applying MiXCR to the 5' RACE reads. The repertoire consists of 9,000 to 13,000 distinct CDR3 sequences, with around 52% occurring once and the leading ten covering around 12%. The sequenced sample consisted of tumor-infiltrating naive CD4+ T cells sorted from the breast tumor. These receptors all come from a female donor with breast cancer. Each CDR3 is given with its conserved first and last residue. Each record gives: clone size, J gene, V gene, D gene, CDR3 DNA, CDR3 protein. D genes are given only for firm matches. Part of the rows lack a size; the others show once, few, many or a class for expanded clones.

clone_size: .
j_call: TRBJ2-1
v_call: TRBV6-6
d_call: .
cdr3_nt: TGTGCCAGCACGGCGTTGGGGATCAATGAGCAGTTCTTC
cdr3_aa: CASTALGINEQFF

clone_size: few
j_call: TRBJ1-5
v_call: TRBV5-1
d_call: .
cdr3_nt: TGCGCCAGCAGCCTTACAGGTAGCGGACAGCCCCAGCATTTT
cdr3_aa: CASSLTGSGQPQHF

clone_size: few
j_call: TRBJ1-5
v_call: TRBV6-2/TRBV6-3
d_call: .
cdr3_nt: TGTGCCAGCAGGGGAGCACGGGGACAGCCCCAGCATTTT
cdr3_aa: CASRGARGQPQHF

clone_size: .
j_call: TRBJ2-5
v_call: TRBV5-4
d_call: TRBD1
cdr3_nt: TGTGCCAGCAGACCGGACAGGGGACAAGAGACCCAGTACTTC
cdr3_aa: CASRPDRGQETQYF

clone_size: .
j_call: TRBJ1-2
v_call: TRBV5-5
d_call: TRBD1
cdr3_nt: TGTGCCAGCAGCTCTATACCCGGGACAGGGGGCGCCTATGGCTACACCTTC
cdr3_aa: CASSSIPGTGGAYGYTF

clone_size: .
j_call: TRBJ2-5
v_call: TRBV5-1
d_call: TRBD1
cdr3_nt: TGCGCCAGCAGCCCGGGACAGGTAGGCCATGAGACCCAGTACTTC
cdr3_aa: CASSPGQVGHETQYF

clone_size: few
j_call: TRBJ1-1
v_call: TRBV7-2
d_call: TRBD1
cdr3_nt: TGTGCCAGCAGCTTAAAGGTGGCAGGGGGCCTTGCGAACACTGAAGCTTTCTTT
cdr3_aa: CASSLKVAGGLANTEAFF

clone_size: medium-sized
j_call: TRBJ1-2
v_call: TRBV29-1
d_call: .
cdr3_nt: TGCAGCGTTGATTTAGGGGGACTCTATGGCTACACCTTC
cdr3_aa: CSVDLGGLYGYTF

clone_size: few
j_call: TRBJ2-7
v_call: TRBV4-2
d_call: .
cdr3_nt: TGTGCCAGCAGTCCTGAGGCTACAAGGGGACTCTACGAGCAGTACTTC
cdr3_aa: CASSPEATRGLYEQYF

clone_size: few
j_call: TRBJ2-7
v_call: TRBV4-2
d_call: TRBD2
cdr3_nt: TGTGCCAGCAGCCAAGATGGGGCGGGAGGGAGCTACGAGCAGTACTTC
cdr3_aa: CASSQDGAGGSYEQYF

clone_size: .
j_call: TRBJ1-3
v_call: TRBV7-2
d_call: TRBD1
cdr3_nt: TGTGCCAGCAACCGAGAGGGACAGCCTGGAAACACCATATATTTT
cdr3_aa: CASNREGQPGNTIYF

clone_size: .
j_call: TRBJ1-2
v_call: TRBV6-2/TRBV6-3
d_call: .
cdr3_nt: TGTACCAGCAGTACAATCCTACCGGTGGGCTACACCTTC
cdr3_aa: CTSSTILPVGYTF

clone_size: few
j_call: TRBJ2-4
v_call: TRBV20-1
d_call: .
cdr3_nt: TGCAGTTACGCCGTAGCCAAAAACATTCAGTACTTC
cdr3_aa: CSYAVAKNIQYF

clone_size: .
j_call: TRBJ2-3
v_call: TRBV20-1
d_call: .
cdr3_nt: TGCAGTGCTTCCCCCGGCAGGGATACGCAGTATTTT
cdr3_aa: CSASPGRDTQYF

clone_size: once
j_call: TRBJ2-3
v_call: TRBV20-1
d_call: .
cdr3_nt: TGCAGTGCGCGCTTTATCCCTAGCACAGATACGCAGTATTTT
cdr3_aa: CSARFIPSTDTQYF

clone_size: .
j_call: TRBJ1-4
v_call: TRBV4-2
d_call: .
cdr3_nt: TGTGCCAGCAGCCCAGGGGAAAAACTGTTTTTT
cdr3_aa: CASSPGEKLFF

clone_size: .
j_call: TRBJ1-5
v_call: TRBV6-1
d_call: .
cdr3_nt: TGTGCCAGCGGTGAGCCCTCGGGGGCAAATCAGCCCCAGCATTTT
cdr3_aa: CASGEPSGANQPQHF

clone_size: .
j_call: TRBJ2-1
v_call: TRBV7-2
d_call: .
cdr3_nt: TGTGCCAGCAGCGTTCGGGGAGACGGACGATCCTACAATGAGCAGTTCTTC
cdr3_aa: CASSVRGDGRSYNEQFF

clone_size: few
j_call: TRBJ2-1
v_call: TRBV29-1
d_call: .
cdr3_nt: TGCAGCGCCGAGGGGGGGTTGGATGAGCAGTTCTTC
cdr3_aa: CSAEGGLDEQFF

clone_size: .
j_call: TRBJ2-3
v_call: TRBV20-1
d_call: .
cdr3_nt: TGCAGTGCGAGTGAGCGGGCTAGTACGGCAGATACGCAGTATTTT
cdr3_aa: CSASERASTADTQYF

clone_size: .
j_call: TRBJ2-3
v_call: TRBV5-1
d_call: .
cdr3_nt: TGCGCCAGCAGCTTGGACTCTACTAGCACAGATACGCAGTATTTT
cdr3_aa: CASSLDSTSTDTQYF

clone_size: .
j_call: TRBJ1-1
v_call: TRBV27
d_call: .
cdr3_nt: TGTGCCAGCACCCTGGAGCCGCTGGGTGGCACTGAAGCTTTCTTT
cdr3_aa: CASTLEPLGGTEAFF

clone_size: .
j_call: TRBJ2-3
v_call: TRBV20-1
d_call: .
cdr3_nt: TGCAGTGTGATTAGCACAGATACGCAGTATTTT
cdr3_aa: CSVISTDTQYF

clone_size: .
j_call: TRBJ2-3
v_call: TRBV28
d_call: TRBD2
cdr3_nt: TGTGCCAGCAGTCTAGCGGGAGATACGCAGTATTTT
cdr3_aa: CASSLAGDTQYF

clone_size: .
j_call: TRBJ2-1
v_call: TRBV5-1
d_call: TRBD2
cdr3_nt: TGCGCCAGCAGCTGGTTCGGGATTACCCGGCTAGCGGGTAACAATGAGCAGTTCTTC
cdr3_aa: CASSWFGITRLAGNNEQFF

clone_size: few
j_call: TRBJ2-7
v_call: TRBV7-8
d_call: .
cdr3_nt: TGTGCCAGCAGCTTACGGGGGACTTACGAGCAGTACTTC
cdr3_aa: CASSLRGTYEQYF

clone_size: .
j_call: TRBJ1-1
v_call: TRBV7-2
d_call: TRBD1
cdr3_nt: TGTGCCAGCAGCCCGAGACAGGGGGCGCGAGTCTCAGCTTTCTTT
cdr3_aa: CASSPRQGARVSAFF

clone_size: .
j_call: TRBJ1-6
v_call: TRBV30
d_call: TRBD1
cdr3_nt: TGTGCCTGGAGTGCCTCCGGGACAGGGGGGTCACCCCTCCACTTT
cdr3_aa: CAWSASGTGGSPLHF

clone_size: few
j_call: TRBJ2-1
v_call: TRBV7-6
d_call: .
cdr3_nt: TGTGCCAGCAGCTTAGTAGTTCGGGATGAGCAGTTCTTC
cdr3_aa: CASSLVVRDEQFF

clone_size: few
j_call: TRBJ1-1
v_call: TRBV20-1
d_call: .
cdr3_nt: TGCAGTGCGATCATAAAGTTCGGGACGGCCAACACTGAAGCTTTCTTT
cdr3_aa: CSAIIKFGTANTEAFF

clone_size: .
j_call: TRBJ1-5
v_call: TRBV20-1
d_call: .
cdr3_nt: TGCAGTGCTAGTCGACAGGACAGCAATCAGCCCCAGCATTTT
cdr3_aa: CSASRQDSNQPQHF

clone_size: .
j_call: TRBJ2-3
v_call: TRBV7-2
d_call: TRBD2
cdr3_nt: TGTGCCAGCAGCTTAACTAGCGGGAGAGATACGCAGTATTTT
cdr3_aa: CASSLTSGRDTQYF

clone_size: .
j_call: TRBJ2-3
v_call: TRBV6-5
d_call: .
cdr3_nt: TGTGCCAGCAGTTTTAAGAGGCAGTTAACCCCAGATACGCAGTATTTT
cdr3_aa: CASSFKRQLTPDTQYF

clone_size: .
j_call: TRBJ2-5
v_call: TRBV5-1
d_call: .
cdr3_nt: TGCGCCAGCAGCTTGGGCGGGGAAGAGACCCAGTACTTC
cdr3_aa: CASSLGGEETQYF

clone_size: few
j_call: TRBJ1-1
v_call: TRBV20-1
d_call: .
cdr3_nt: TGCAGTGCTACACCAGGGGTGGGGGACACTGAAGCTTTCTTT
cdr3_aa: CSATPGVGDTEAFF

clone_size: .
j_call: TRBJ1-1
v_call: TRBV6-1
d_call: TRBD1
cdr3_nt: TGTGCCAGCAGCGACAGGGAAACTGAAGCTTTCTTT
cdr3_aa: CASSDRETEAFF

clone_size: few
j_call: TRBJ2-3
v_call: TRBV20-1
d_call: .
cdr3_nt: TGCAGTCGAGGTGGCGGCACAGATACGCAGTATTTT
cdr3_aa: CSRGGGTDTQYF

clone_size: .
j_call: TRBJ1-5
v_call: TRBV7-2
d_call: .
cdr3_nt: TGTGCCGGCAGCCCCCAGCAGCTCCAGCCCCAGCATTTT
cdr3_aa: CAGSPQQLQPQHF

clone_size: .
j_call: TRBJ2-3
v_call: TRBV7-6
d_call: .
cdr3_nt: TGTGCCAGCAGCGCCGGAACTAGCACAGATACGCAGTATTTT
cdr3_aa: CASSAGTSTDTQYF

clone_size: .
j_call: TRBJ2-5
v_call: TRBV5-1
d_call: .
cdr3_nt: TGCGCCAGCAGCCACCGGGATCCGGAGACCCAGTACTTC
cdr3_aa: CASSHRDPETQYF

clone_size: .
j_call: TRBJ2-1
v_call: TRBV20-1
d_call: TRBD1
cdr3_nt: TGCAGTGCCCAAAACGGACAGGGGGCCTACAATGAGCAGTTCTTC
cdr3_aa: CSAQNGQGAYNEQFF

clone_size: .
j_call: TRBJ2-5
v_call: TRBV28
d_call: TRBD2
cdr3_nt: TGTGCCAGCAGTTTTACTAGCGGCAATAGGGAGACCCAGTACTTC
cdr3_aa: CASSFTSGNRETQYF

clone_size: few
j_call: TRBJ1-5
v_call: TRBV12-3/TRBV12-4
d_call: .
cdr3_nt: TGTGCCAGCAGTTTAAGCCGGAATAGCAATCAGCCCCAGCATTTT
cdr3_aa: CASSLSRNSNQPQHF

clone_size: .
j_call: TRBJ1-3
v_call: TRBV10-3
d_call: TRBD1
cdr3_nt: TGTGCCATCAGGGTGGGACAGACTGTTCCCCACACCATATATTTT
cdr3_aa: CAIRVGQTVPHTIYF

clone_size: .
j_call: TRBJ2-7
v_call: TRBV4-2
d_call: .
cdr3_nt: TGTGCCAGCAGCCAAGATTGGGGTTCGAGGGCCGACGACGAGCAGTACTTC
cdr3_aa: CASSQDWGSRADDEQYF

clone_size: .
j_call: TRBJ1-5
v_call: TRBV2
d_call: TRBD1
cdr3_nt: TGTGCCAGCCAAGCAGGACAGGGGTGGAATCAGCCCCAGCATTTT
cdr3_aa: CASQAGQGWNQPQHF

clone_size: few
j_call: TRBJ2-1
v_call: TRBV5-1
d_call: .
cdr3_nt: TGCGCCAGCAGCTTGAGGCCAGGGTGGGGCAATGAGCAGTTCTTC
cdr3_aa: CASSLRPGWGNEQFF

clone_size: .
j_call: TRBJ2-7
v_call: TRBV20-1
d_call: .
cdr3_nt: TGCAGTGCTTTGAATCCGGGACTCTACGAGCAGTACTTC
cdr3_aa: CSALNPGLYEQYF

clone_size: .
j_call: TRBJ1-5
v_call: TRBV12-3/TRBV12-4
d_call: .
cdr3_nt: TGTGCCAGCAGTGGAGGGCTGGGTCAGCCCCAGCATTTT
cdr3_aa: CASSGGLGQPQHF

clone_size: .
j_call: TRBJ2-4
v_call: TRBV7-9
d_call: .
cdr3_nt: TGTGCCAGCAGCTTGGTGCTGCTGAAAGACATTCAGTACTTC
cdr3_aa: CASSLVLLKDIQYF

clone_size: .
j_call: TRBJ2-7
v_call: TRBV29-1
d_call: .
cdr3_nt: TGCAGCGTTGTCATAGGGTTGTCCTACGAGCAGTACTTC
cdr3_aa: CSVVIGLSYEQYF

clone_size: .
j_call: TRBJ2-7
v_call: TRBV20-1
d_call: .
cdr3_nt: TGCAGTGCTAGTCCCGGGACTTCGGATATAGAGCAGTACTTC
cdr3_aa: CSASPGTSDIEQYF

clone_size: few
j_call: TRBJ1-6
v_call: TRBV6-5
d_call: .
cdr3_nt: TGTGCCAGCAGTTACGGGACACTAAATTCACCCCTCCACTTT
cdr3_aa: CASSYGTLNSPLHF

clone_size: .
j_call: TRBJ2-5
v_call: TRBV15
d_call: .
cdr3_nt: TGTGCCACCAGCCCGGGACCCCAAGAGACCCAGTACTTC
cdr3_aa: CATSPGPQETQYF

clone_size: .
j_call: TRBJ2-3
v_call: TRBV28
d_call: .
cdr3_nt: TGTGCCAGCACCGGCCCCAGGGGGGAGGGTTCGGATACGCAGTATTTT
cdr3_aa: CASTGPRGEGSDTQYF

clone_size: few
j_call: TRBJ2-1
v_call: TRBV29-1
d_call: .
cdr3_nt: TGCAGCGCACCCCCGGAGGGGCCCCTCGCTTCCCATGAGCAGTTCTTC
cdr3_aa: CSAPPEGPLASHEQFF

clone_size: .
j_call: TRBJ2-3
v_call: TRBV30
d_call: TRBD2
cdr3_nt: TGTGCCTGGAACGCCCTGTTGGACCCCGGAGGTGGCGGGAGGGCCAGCGGGACAGATACGCAGTATTTT
cdr3_aa: CAWNALLDPGGGGRASGTDTQYF